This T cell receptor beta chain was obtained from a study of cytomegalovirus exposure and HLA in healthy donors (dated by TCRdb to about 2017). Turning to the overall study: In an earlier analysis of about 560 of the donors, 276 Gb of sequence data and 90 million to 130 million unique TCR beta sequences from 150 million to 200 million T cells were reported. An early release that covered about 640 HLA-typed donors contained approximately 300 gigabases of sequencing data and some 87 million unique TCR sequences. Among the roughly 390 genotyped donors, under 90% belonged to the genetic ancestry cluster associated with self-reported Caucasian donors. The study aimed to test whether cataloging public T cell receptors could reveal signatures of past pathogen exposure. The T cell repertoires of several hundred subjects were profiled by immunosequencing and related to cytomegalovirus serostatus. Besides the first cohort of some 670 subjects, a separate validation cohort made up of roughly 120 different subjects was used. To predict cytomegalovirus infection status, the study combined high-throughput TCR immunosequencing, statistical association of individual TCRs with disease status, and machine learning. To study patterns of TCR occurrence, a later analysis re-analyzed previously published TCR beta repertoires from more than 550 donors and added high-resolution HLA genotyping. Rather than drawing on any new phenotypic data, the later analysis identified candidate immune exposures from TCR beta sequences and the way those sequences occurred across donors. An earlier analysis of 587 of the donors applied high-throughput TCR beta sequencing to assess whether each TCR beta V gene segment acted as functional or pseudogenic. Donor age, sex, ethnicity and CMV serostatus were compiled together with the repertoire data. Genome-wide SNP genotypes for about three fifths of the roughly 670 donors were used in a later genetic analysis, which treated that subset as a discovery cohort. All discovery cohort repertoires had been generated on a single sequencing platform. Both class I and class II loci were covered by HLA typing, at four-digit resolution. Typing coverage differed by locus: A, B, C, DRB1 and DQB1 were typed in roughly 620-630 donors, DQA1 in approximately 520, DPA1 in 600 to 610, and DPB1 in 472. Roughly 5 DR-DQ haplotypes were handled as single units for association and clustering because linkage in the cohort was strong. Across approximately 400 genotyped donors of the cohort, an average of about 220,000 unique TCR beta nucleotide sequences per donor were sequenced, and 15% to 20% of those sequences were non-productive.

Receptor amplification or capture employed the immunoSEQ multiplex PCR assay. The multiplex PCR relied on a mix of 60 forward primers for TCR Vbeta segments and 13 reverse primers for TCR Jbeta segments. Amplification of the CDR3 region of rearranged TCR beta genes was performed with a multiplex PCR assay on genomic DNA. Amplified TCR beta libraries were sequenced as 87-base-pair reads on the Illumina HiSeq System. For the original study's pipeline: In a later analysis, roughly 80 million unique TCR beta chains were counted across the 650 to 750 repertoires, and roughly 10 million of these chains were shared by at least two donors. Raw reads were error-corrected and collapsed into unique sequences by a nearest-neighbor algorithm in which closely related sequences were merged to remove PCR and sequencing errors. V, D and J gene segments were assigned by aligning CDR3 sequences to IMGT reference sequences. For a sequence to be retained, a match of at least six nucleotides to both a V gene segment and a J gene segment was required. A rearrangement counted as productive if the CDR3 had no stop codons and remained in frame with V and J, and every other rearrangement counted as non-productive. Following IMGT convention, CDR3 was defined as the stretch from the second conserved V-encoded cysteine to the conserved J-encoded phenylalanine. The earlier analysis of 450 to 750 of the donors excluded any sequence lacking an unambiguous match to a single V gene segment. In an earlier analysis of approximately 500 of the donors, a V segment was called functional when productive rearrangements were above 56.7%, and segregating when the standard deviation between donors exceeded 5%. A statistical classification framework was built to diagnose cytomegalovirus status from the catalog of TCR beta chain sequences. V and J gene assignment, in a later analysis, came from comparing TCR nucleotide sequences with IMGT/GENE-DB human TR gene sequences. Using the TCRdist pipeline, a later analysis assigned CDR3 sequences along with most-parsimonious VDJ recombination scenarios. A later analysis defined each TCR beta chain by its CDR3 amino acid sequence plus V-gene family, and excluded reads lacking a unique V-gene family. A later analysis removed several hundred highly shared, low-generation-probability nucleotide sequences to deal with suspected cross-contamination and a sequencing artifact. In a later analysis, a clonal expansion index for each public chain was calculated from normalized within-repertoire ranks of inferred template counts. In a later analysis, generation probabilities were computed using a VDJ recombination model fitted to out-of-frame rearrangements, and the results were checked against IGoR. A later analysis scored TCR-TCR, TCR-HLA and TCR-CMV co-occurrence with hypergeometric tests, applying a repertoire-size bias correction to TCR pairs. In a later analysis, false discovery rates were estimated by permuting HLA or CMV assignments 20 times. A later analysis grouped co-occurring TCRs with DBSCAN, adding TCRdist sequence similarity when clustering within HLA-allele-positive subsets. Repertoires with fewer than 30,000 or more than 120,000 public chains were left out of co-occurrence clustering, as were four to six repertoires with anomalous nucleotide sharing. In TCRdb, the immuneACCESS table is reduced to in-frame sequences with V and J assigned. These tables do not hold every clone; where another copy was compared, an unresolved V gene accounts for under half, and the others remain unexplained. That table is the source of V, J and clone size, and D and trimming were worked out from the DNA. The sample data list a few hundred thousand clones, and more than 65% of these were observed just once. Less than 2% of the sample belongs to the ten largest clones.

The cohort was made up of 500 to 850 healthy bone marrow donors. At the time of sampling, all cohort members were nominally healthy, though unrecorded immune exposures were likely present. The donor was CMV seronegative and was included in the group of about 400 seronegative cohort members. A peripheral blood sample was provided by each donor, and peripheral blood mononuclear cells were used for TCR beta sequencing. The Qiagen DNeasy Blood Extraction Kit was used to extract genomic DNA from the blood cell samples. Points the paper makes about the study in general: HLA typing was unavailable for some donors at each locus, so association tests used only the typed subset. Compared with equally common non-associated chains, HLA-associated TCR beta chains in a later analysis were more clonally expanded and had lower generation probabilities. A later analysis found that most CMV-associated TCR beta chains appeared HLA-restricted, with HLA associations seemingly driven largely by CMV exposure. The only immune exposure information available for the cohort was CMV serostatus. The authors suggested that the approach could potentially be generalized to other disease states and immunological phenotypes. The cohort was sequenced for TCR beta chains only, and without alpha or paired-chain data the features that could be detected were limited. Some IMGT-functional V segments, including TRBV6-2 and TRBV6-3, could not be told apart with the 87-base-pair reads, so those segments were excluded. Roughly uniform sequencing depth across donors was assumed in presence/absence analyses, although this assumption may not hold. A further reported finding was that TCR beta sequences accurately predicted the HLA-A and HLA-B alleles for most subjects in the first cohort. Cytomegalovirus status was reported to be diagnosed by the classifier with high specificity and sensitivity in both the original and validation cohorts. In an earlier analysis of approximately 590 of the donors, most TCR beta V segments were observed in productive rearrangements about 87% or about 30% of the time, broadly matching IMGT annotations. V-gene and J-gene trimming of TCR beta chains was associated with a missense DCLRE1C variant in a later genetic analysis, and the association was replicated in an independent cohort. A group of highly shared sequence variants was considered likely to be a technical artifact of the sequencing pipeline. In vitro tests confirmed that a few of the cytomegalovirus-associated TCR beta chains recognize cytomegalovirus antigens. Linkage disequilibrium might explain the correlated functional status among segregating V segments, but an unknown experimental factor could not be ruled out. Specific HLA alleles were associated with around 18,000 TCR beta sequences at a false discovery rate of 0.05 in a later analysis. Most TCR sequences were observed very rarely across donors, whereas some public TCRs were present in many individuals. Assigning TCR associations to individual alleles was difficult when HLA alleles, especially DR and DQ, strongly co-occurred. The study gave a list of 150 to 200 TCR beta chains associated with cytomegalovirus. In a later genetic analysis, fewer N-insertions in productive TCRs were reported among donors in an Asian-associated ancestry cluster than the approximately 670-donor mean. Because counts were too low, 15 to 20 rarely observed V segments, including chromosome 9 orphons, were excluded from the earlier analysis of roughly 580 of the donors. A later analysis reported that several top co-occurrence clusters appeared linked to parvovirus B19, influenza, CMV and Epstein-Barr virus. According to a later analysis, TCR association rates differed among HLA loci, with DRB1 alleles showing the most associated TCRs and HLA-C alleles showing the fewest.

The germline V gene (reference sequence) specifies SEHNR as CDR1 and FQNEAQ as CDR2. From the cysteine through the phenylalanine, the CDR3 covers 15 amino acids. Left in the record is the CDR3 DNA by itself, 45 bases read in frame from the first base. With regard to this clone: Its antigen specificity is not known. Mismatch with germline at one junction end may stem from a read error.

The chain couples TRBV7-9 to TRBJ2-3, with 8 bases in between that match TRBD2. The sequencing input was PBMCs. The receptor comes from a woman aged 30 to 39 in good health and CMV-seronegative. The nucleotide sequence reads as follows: TGTTCCAGCAGCTTACCAGCGGGAGATGAAGATACGCAGTATTTT. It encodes CSSSLPAGDEDTQYF.